Below, 8 T cell receptor beta chains from the same sample are listed, as sequenced in a study of cytomegalovirus exposure and HLA in healthy donors. Method: immunoSEQ multiplex PCR; TCRdb's copy keeps in-frame clones and lacks some. This sample has 280,000 or so clones, with roughly 90% found just once. The sequenced sample was PBMCs. These TCRs come from a young woman in good health and CMV-seronegative.

The gene calls are TRBV5-1 and TRBJ2-1, with a weak D call TRBD2 (6 bases). This CDR3 region has 17 residues. With 2 bases removed from V and 2 bases from J, the gap between germline ends came to 17 bases. Looked up from germline, CDR1 is SGHRS and CDR2 is YFSETQ. CDR3 bases: TGCGCCAGCAGCTTACAAGGAGGGCCGGGCCCCTACAATGAGCAGTTCTTC. Residues: CASSLQGGPGPYNEQFF.

The V and J genes are TRBV7-8 and TRBJ2-1; D is ambiguous. Trimming took 1 base from V and 0 from J, leaving 7 bases between them. The germline V gene encodes CDR1 SGHVS and CDR2 FQNEAQ. There are 15 residues in the CDR3. CDR3 sequence reads: CASSLDHSSYNEQFF. The CDR3, as DNA: TGTGCCAGCAGCTTAGACCACAGCTCCTACAATGAGCAGTTCTTC. Using reference TRBV7-8 and TRBJ2-1 for the parts outside the CDR3, the full variable domain is GAGVSQSPRYKVAKRGQDVALRCDPISGHVSLFWYQQALGQGPEFLTYFQNEAQLDKSGLPSDRFFAERPEGSVSTLKIQRTQQEDSAVYLCASSLDHSSYNEQFFGPGTRLTVL.

The chain links TRBV9 to TRBJ2-7; TRBD2 matches at 11 bases. The J segment lost 3 bases and the V segment lost 1 base, leaving 3 bases of the junction unmatched. This CDR3 is 15 amino acids long. The germline V gene has CDR1 SGDLS and CDR2 YYNGEE. The CDR3 DNA sequence: TGTGCCAGCAGCGTAACTAGCGGGAGTATCTACGAGCAGTACTTC. It encodes CASSVTSGSIYEQYF.

The rearrangement uses TRBV7-2 and TRBJ2-1; D gene ambiguous. The CDR3 runs to 12 residues. Germline CDR1 and CDR2: SGHTA and FQGNSA. Trimming took off 1 base at V and 9 bases at J, with 7 bases between the two ends. This chain's CDR3 is CASSLVVAEQFF. CDR3 nucleotides: TGTGCCAGCAGCTTAGTGGTAGCTGAGCAGTTCTTC.

The CDR3 bases are TGTGCCAGCAGTTCCCTCCCGGCTAGCGGGAGGTACGAGCAGTACTTC. This gives the protein CASSSLPASGRYEQYF. The V call is TRBV27, the J call TRBJ2-7; 11 bases line up with TRBD2. The trim removed 4 bases at V and 4 bases at J, leaving 9 bases unmatched. The CDR3 has 16 residues. Germline V gene sequence: CDR1 MNHEY, CDR2 SMNVEV (reference sequence).

The V call is TRBV2, the J call TRBJ2-5; D not certain. The CDR3 contains 15 residues. Germline CDR1 is SNHLY and CDR2 is FYNNEI. V gave up 3 bases and J gave up 1 base, with 12 bases separating them. CDR3 in DNA: TGTGCCAGCAGTGAGGTACTCCTAATCCAAGAGACCCAGTACTTC. As protein: CASSEVLLIQETQYF.

This clone has only one observation. The chain is built from TRBV7-2 and TRBJ1-2; 7 nucleotides line up with TRBD1. Trimming at V came to 5 bases and at J to 7 bases, leaving 4 bases not matched to a gene. Germline values: CDR1 SGHTA, CDR2 FQGNSA. CDR3 size: 12 residues. CDR3: CASSIGGSGYTF. The CDR3, as DNA: TGTGCCAGCAGCATAGGGGGCTCTGGCTACACCTTC.

This clone was seen once. The chain uses TRBV19 and TRBJ2-4, with D perhaps matching TRBD1 (5 bases). Trimming shortened V by 3 bases and J by 3 bases, and 12 bases separated the two germline ends. This CDR3 comprises 15 residues. Germline V gives CDR1 LNHDA, CDR2 SQIVND (reference sequence). In DNA form, the CDR3 reads TGTGCCAGTAGTATCTCCCAGGGTTTCAAAAACATTCAGTACTTC. Translating gives CASSISQGFKNIQYF.